The rows below give T cell receptor beta chains drawn from one sample of a study of blood T cell repertoires in COVID-19. Sequencing used immunoSEQ multiplex PCR; TCRdb keeps in-frame clones, though not all of them. The sample includes 44,000 or so clones, 65% to 85% of them seen just once. The sequenced sample consisted of peripheral blood. These receptors were obtained from a man older than 75 in a cohort sampled during active COVID-19. Both conserved end residues are part of each CDR3. D genes are given only for firm matches. Expanded clones are given a class, and other clones once, few, many or no size at all.

few	TRBV9	TRBJ2-7	TRBD2	TGTGCCAGCAGCGTAGAAACAGGTGTCAGCGGGAGCTTACCTGTCGAGCAGTACTTC	CASSVETGVSGSLPVEQYF
NA	TRBV7-9	TRBJ1-1	TRBD1	TGTGCCAGCAGCCAAGGGGACAGGTCCATGAACACTGAAGCTTTCTTT	CASSQGDRSMNTEAFF
NA	TRBV9	TRBJ2-2	NA	TGTGCCAGCAGCTCAAGGACTGCTTCGAACACCGGGGAGCTGTTTTTT	CASSSRTASNTGELFF
NA	TRBV13	TRBJ1-2	NA	TGTGCCAGCGCGAGGATGTCCGGCAGAAATGGCTACACCTTC	CASARMSGRNGYTF
NA	TRBV11-2	TRBJ1-2	NA	TGTGCCAGCAGCCCAAGACAGACCCTTAACTATGGCTACACCTTC	CASSPRQTLNYGYTF
NA	TRBV3-1/TRBV3-2	TRBJ1-2	TRBD1	TGTGCCAGCAGCCGACAACAGGGGGCGGTCTATGGCTACACCTTC	CASSRQQGAVYGYTF
NA	TRBV10-3	TRBJ1-6	NA	TGTGCCATCAGTGAAACGACCGGGACCTATAATTCACCCCTCCACTTT	CAISETTGTYNSPLHF
NA	TRBV4-1	TRBJ2-6	TRBD1	TGCGCCAGCAGCTTGGACAGGGATGGGGCCAACGTCCTGACTTTC	CASSLDRDGANVLTF
NA	TRBV5-6	TRBJ2-6	NA	TGTGCCAGCAGCTTGGGAGTTTCGGGTGGGGCCAACGTCCTGACTTTC	CASSLGVSGGANVLTF
NA	TRBV21-1	TRBJ2-4	NA	TGTGCCAGCAGCAAATTGGCGGGAGTCTTCAACCTAGCCAAAAACATTCAGTACTTC	CASSKLAGVFNLAKNIQYF
NA	TRBV6-2/TRBV6-3	TRBJ2-5	TRBD2	TGTGCCAGCAGCCGGACTAGCGGGAGAAGGCGAGAGACCCAGTACTTC	CASSRTSGRRRETQYF
NA	TRBV18	TRBJ1-1	NA	TGTGCCAGCTCACTCTCGGGACTGCTGAACACTGAAGCTTTCTTT	CASSLSGLLNTEAFF
NA	TRBV7-2	TRBJ2-5	TRBD1	TGTGCCAGCAGCTTAGGATCCGGGACAGGGGCCCAAGAGACCCAGTACTTC	CASSLGSGTGAQETQYF
NA	TRBV9	TRBJ2-1	TRBD2	TGTGCCAGCAGCGTAGGGGAGCGGGAGGGCCTAATTAGGCAGTTCTTC	CASSVGEREGLIRQFF
few	TRBV10-2	TRBJ1-1	NA	TGCGCCAGCAGTGAAATGTTCAGTGAAGCTTTCTTT	CASSEMFSEAFF
NA	TRBV5-1	TRBJ2-3	TRBD2	TGCGCCAGCAGCCCGATGGGAGGGAGAAGGACAGATACGCAGTATTTT	CASSPMGGRRTDTQYF
NA	TRBV3-1/TRBV3-2	TRBJ2-3	TRBD2	TGTGCCAGCAGCTGGAGCGGGGCAGATACGCAGTATTTT	CASSWSGADTQYF
NA	TRBV5-1	TRBJ2-3	TRBD2	TGCGCCAGCAGCTCCGGGACTAGCGGAGATACGCAGTATTTT	CASSSGTSGDTQYF
NA	TRBV5-1	TRBJ1-5	NA	TGCGCCAGCAGCCCCGTGTCTTCGGATCAGCCCCAGCATTTT	CASSPVSSDQPQHF
medium-sized	TRBV5-4	TRBJ2-3	TRBD2	TGTGCCAGCAGCCCTAGCGGGGGGAGCACAGATACGCAGTATTTT	CASSPSGGSTDTQYF
NA	TRBV5-1	TRBJ2-5	NA	TGCGCCAGCAGCTTGAGCGAAGGGAGAGAGACCCAGTACTTC	CASSLSEGRETQYF
NA	TRBV28	TRBJ1-1	NA	TGTGCCAGCAGTTTACGACTCAGGAACACTGAAGCTTTCTTT	CASSLRLRNTEAFF
NA	TRBV3-1/TRBV3-2	TRBJ1-2	TRBD1	TGTGCCAGCAGCCAAGATGGCGTCAGGGGGTTTGGCTACACCTTC	CASSQDGVRGFGYTF
NA	TRBV4-3	TRBJ2-7	TRBD1	TGCGCCAGCAGCCAGGAACCGGGACAGGGTTACGAGCAGTACTTC	CASSQEPGQGYEQYF
NA	TRBV7-9	TRBJ1-1	TRBD1	TGTGCCAGCAGCTCACCCGGACAGGGGAGGACTGAAGCTTTCTTT	CASSSPGQGRTEAFF
few	TRBV7-2	TRBJ1-6	NA	TGTGCCAGCAGCTCACTCCCCTTGTCGGTATCTTCACCCCTCCACTTT	CASSSLPLSVSSPLHF
few	TRBV29-1	TRBJ1-2	NA	TGCAGCGTTGTGAGCAGGGGCGACGGCTATGGCTACACCTTC	CSVVSRGDGYGYTF